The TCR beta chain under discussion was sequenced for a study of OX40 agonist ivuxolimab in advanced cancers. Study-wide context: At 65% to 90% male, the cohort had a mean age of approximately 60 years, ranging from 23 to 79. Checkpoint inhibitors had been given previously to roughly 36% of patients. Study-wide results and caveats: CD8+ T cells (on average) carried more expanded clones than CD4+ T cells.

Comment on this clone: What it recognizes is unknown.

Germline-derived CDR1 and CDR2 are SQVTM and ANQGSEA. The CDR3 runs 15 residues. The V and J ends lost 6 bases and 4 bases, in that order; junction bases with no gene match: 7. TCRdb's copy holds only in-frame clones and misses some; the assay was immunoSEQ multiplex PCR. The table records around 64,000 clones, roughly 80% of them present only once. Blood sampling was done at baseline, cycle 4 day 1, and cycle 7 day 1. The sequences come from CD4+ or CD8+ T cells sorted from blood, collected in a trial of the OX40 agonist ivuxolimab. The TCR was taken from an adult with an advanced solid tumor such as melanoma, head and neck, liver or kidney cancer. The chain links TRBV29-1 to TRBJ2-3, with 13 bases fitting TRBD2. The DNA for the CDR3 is TGCAGCGTCGCGGGACTAGCGGGAACCGCAGATACGCAGTATTTT. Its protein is CSVAGLAGTADTQYF.